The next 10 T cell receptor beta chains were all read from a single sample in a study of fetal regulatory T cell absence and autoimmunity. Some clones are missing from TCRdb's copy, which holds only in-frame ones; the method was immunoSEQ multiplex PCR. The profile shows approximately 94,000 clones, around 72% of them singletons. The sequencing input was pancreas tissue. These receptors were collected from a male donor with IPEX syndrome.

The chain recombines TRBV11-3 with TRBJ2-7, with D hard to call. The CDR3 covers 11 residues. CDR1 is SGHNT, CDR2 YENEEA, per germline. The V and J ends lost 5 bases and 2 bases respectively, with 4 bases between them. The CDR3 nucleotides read TGTGCCAGCAGCGACACCTACGAGCAGTACTTC. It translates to CASSDTYEQYF.

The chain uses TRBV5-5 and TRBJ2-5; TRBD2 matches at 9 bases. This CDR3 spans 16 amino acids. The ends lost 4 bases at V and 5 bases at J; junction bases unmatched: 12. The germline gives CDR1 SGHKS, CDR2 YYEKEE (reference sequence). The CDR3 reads CASSPPPLTSGETQYF. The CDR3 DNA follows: TGTGCCAGCAGCCCCCCTCCCCTGACTAGCGGTGAGACCCAGTACTTC.

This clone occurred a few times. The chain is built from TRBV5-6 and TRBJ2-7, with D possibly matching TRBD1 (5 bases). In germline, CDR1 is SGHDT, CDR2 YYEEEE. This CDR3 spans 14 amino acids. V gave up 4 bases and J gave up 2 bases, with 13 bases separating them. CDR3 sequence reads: CASSASGYTYEQYF. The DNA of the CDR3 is TGTGCCAGCAGCGCGTCAGGGTACACCTACGAGCAGTACTTC.

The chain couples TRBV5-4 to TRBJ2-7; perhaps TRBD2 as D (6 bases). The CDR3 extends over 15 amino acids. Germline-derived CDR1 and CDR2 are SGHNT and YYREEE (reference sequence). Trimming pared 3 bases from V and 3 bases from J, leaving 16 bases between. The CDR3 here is CASSWGGGSYYEQYF. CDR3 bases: TGTGCCAGCAGCTGGGGAGGAGGTTCCTACTACGAGCAGTACTTC.

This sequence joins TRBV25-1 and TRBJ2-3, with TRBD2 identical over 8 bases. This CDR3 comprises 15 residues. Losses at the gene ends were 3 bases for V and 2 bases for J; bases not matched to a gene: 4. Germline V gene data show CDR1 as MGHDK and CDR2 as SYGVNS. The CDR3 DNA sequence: TGTGCCAGCAGTGACCCGGGAGGGCTCACAGATACGCAGTATTTT. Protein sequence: CASSDPGGLTDTQYF.

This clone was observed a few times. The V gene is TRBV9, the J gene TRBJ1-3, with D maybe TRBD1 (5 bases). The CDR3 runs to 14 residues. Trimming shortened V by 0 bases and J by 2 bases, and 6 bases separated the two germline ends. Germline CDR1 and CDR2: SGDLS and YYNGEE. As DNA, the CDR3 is TGTGCCAGCAGCGTAGGGGGCGCTGGAAACACCATATATTTT. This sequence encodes CASSVGGAGNTIYF. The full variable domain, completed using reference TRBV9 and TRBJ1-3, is DSGVTQTPKHLITATGQRVTLRCSPRSGDLSVYWYQQSLDQGLQFLIQYYNGEERAKGNILERFSAQQFPDLHSELNLSSLELGDSALYFCASSVGGAGNTIYFGEGSWLTVV.

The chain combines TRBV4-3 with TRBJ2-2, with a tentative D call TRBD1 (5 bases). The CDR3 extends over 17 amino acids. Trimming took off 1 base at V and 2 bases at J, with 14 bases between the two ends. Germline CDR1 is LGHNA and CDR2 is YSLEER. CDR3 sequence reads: CASSQGLAGSNTGELFF. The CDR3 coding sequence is TGCGCCAGCAGCCAAGGATTGGCAGGGTCTAACACCGGGGAGCTGTTTTTT.

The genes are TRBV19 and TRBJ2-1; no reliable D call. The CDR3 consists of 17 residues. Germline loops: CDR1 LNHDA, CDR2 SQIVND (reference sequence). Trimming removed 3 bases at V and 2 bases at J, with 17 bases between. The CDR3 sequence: CASSMRKGFLAYNEQFF. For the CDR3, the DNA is TGTGCCAGTAGTATGCGGAAAGGGTTTCTTGCCTACAATGAGCAGTTCTTC.

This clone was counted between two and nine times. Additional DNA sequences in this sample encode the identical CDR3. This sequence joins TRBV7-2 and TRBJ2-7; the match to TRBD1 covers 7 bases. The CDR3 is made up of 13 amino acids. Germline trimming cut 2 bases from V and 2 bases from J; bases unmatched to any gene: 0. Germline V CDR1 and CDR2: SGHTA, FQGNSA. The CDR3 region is CASSLQGAYEQYF. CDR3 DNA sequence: TGTGCCAGCAGCTTACAGGGGGCCTACGAGCAGTACTTC.

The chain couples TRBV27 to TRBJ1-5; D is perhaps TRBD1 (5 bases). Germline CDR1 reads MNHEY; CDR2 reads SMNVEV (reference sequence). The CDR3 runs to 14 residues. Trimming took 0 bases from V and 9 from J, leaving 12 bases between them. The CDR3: CASSLSGHERPQHF. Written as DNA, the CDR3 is TGTGCCAGCAGTTTATCTGGACATGAGAGGCCCCAGCATTTT.